This TCR beta chain is from a study of shared clonotypes between healthy human individuals. Study findings and constraints: Researchers found naive subsets generally carried larger estimated richness than memory subsets.

V was shortened by 0 bases and J by 2 bases, with 5 bases between the two germline ends. The germline V gene encodes CDR1 SGHRS and CDR2 YFSETQ. The CDR3 covers 13 residues. The assay was immunoSEQ multiplex PCR, and TCRdb's table has in-frame clones only and misses some. The data contain roughly 1.5 million clones, around 98% of them seen just once; the ten biggest clones take up about 0.45%. Comments on this clone: As yet, its antigen is unknown.

The sequencing input was naive CD4+ T cells sorted from blood. Subset noted: CD45RA+ positively selected. This sequence originates from a man between 25 and 39 years old in good health. The gene calls are TRBV5-1 and TRBJ2-5; D uncertain. In DNA form, the CDR3 reads TGCGCCAGCAGCTTGGTTTTTCAAGAGACCCAGTACTTC. Translating it yields CASSLVFQETQYF.